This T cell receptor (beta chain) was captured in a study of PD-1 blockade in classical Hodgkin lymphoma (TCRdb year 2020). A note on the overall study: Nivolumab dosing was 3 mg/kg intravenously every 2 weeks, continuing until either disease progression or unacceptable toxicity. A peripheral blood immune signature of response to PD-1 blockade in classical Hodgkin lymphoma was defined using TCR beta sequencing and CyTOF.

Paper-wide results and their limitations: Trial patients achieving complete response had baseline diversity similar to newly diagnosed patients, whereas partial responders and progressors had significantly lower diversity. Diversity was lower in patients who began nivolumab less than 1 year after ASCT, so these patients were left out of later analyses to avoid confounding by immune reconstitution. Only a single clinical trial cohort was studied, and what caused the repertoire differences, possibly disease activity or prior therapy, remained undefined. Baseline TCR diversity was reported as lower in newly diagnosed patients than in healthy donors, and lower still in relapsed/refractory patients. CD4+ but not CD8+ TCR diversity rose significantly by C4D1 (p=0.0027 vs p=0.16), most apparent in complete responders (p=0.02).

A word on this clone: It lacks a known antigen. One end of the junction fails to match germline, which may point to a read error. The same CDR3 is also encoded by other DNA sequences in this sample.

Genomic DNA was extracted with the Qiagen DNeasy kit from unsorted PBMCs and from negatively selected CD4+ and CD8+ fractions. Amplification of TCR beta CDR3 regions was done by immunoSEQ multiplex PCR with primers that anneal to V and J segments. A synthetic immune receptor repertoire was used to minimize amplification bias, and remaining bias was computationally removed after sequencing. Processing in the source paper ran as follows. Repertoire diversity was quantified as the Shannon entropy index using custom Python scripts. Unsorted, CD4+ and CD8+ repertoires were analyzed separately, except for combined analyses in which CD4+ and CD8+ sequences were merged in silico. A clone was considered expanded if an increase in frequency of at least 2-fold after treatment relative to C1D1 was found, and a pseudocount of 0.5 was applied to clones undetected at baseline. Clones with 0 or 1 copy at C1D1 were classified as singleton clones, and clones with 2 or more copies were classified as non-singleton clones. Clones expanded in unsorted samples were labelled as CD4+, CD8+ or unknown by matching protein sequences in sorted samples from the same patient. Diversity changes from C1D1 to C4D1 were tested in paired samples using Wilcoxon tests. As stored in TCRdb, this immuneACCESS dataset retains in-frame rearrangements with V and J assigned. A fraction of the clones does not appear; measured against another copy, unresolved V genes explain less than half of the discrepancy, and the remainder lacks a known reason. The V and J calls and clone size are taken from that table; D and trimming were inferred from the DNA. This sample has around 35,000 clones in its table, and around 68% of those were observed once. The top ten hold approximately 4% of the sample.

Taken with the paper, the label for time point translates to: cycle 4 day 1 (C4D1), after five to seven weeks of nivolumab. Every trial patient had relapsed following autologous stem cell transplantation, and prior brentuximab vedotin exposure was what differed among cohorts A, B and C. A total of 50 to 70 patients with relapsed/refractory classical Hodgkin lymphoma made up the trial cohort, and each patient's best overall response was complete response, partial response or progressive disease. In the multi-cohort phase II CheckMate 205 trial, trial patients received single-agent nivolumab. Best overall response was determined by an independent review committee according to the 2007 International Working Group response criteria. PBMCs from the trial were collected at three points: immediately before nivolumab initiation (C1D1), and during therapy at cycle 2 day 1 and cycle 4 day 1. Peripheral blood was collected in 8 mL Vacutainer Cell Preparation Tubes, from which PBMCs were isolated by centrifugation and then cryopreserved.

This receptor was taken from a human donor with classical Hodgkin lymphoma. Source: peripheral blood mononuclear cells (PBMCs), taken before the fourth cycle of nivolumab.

The nucleotides read TGTGCCAGCAGTTTAGACACCGGGACAGGGGCCTCCTACGAGCAGTACTTC. It codes for CASSLDTGTGASYEQYF. The chain couples TRBV7-8 to TRBJ2-7; 10 of the junction bases match TRBD1. The CDR3 spans 17 residues, from the cysteine through the phenylalanine. Here the CDR3 DNA is all that survives: 51 bases in frame from base 1. Looking up the germline V gene yields CDR1 SGHVS and CDR2 FQNEAQ. Full variable domain (CDR3 extended with the reference TRBV7-8 and TRBJ2-7 proteins): GAGVSQSPRYKVAKRGQDVALRCDPISGHVSLFWYQQALGQGPEFLTYFQNEAQLDKSGLPSDRFFAERPEGSVSTLKIQRTQQEDSAVYLCASSLDTGTGASYEQYFGPGTRLTVT.